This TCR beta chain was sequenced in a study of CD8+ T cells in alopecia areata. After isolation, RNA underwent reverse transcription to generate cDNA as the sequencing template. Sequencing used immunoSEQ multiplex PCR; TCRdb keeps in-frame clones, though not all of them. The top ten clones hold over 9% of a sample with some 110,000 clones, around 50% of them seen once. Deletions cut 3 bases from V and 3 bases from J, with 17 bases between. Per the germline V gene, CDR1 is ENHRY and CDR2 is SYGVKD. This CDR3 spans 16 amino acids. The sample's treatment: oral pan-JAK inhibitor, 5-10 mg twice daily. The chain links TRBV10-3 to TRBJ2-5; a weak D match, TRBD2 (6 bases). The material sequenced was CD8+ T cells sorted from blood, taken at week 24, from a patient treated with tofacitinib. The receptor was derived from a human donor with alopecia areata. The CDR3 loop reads CAISDPLAAGKETQYF. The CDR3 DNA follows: TGTGCCATCAGTGACCCGTTAGCGGCAGGCAAAGAGACCCAGTACTTC.